This TCR beta chain derives from a study of blood T cells in healthy people across ages. Whole-study findings and limits: Nothing was known about donor CMV status, and this possibly confounded expanded clonotype changes.

A second PCR, run for roughly 6 to 11 cycles, used a sample-barcoded 5' primer plus a J-beta primer mix. TCRdb redid the calling of the 5' RACE reads with MiXCR, one entry per CDR3 protein. Of hundreds of thousands of distinct CDR3 sequences in the sample, 60% to 80% were seen once. Concerning this clonotype: No antigen is known for it.

The donors, all healthy, were Caucasians living in Russia, aged 6 to 90. A minimum of 5.5 micrograms of total RNA was extracted per sample. The CDR3 runs to 15 residues. The germline CDR1 and CDR2 sequences are SNHLY and FYNNEI. The sample consisted of blood. This TCR derives from a man aged 30 to 45 in good health. This sequence joins TRBV2 and TRBJ2-4, with 7 nucleotides matching TRBD1. The J call may be faulty, since TRBJ2-7 better matches the DNA end. CDR3 amino acids: CASSPRGTDVYEQYF. The CDR3 DNA is TGTGCCAGCAGTCCCCGTGGGACAGATGTTTACGAGCAGTACTTC.